The subject of this entry is one TCR beta chain. TCRdb keeps only in-frame clones here, not all; method: immunoSEQ multiplex PCR. The data show under 35,000 clones, with just over 85% seen just once and roughly 7.7% held by the top ten. The CDR3 extends over 16 amino acids. Germline V CDR1 and CDR2: KGHSH, LQKENI. Between the trimmed V and J ends, which lost 4 bases and 2 bases, there was a span of 15 bases. This sample is drawn from a study of blood T cell repertoires in COVID-19. Study overall: Acute and convalescent COVID-19 specimens originated in the United States, Italy and Spain. In each case, the material was cDNA or gDNA derived from T cells, B-cell-depleted T cells, or PBMCs.

The chain joins TRBV18 to TRBJ1-5; no clear D. The source material was peripheral blood. This clonotype was sampled from a woman aged 45-60 years with active COVID-19. CDR3 sequence: CASSRGFSEGNQPQHF. The CDR3 coding sequence is TGTGCCAGCTCACGCGGATTCTCGGAGGGCAATCAGCCCCAGCATTTT. Using reference TRBV18 and TRBJ1-5 for the parts outside the CDR3, the full variable domain is NAGVMQNPRHLVRRRGQEARLRCSPMKGHSHVYWYRQLPEEGLKFMVYLQKENIIDESGMPKERFSAEFPKEGPSILRIQQVVRGDSAAYFCASSRGFSEGNQPQHFGDGTRLSIL.